Listed below are T cell receptor beta chains from one sample, sequenced in a study of OX40 agonist ivuxolimab in advanced cancers. Here immunoSEQ multiplex PCR was the method, and the copy in TCRdb shows in-frame clones only, minus some. The table has tens of thousands of clones, 85% seen once. The material was CD4+ or CD8+ T cells sorted from blood, obtained in a trial of the OX40 agonist ivuxolimab. The receptors shown here come from an adult with an advanced solid tumor such as melanoma, head and neck, liver or kidney cancer. CDR3s include the opening cysteine and the closing phenylalanine or tryptophan. A D gene is named only where the DNA matches it firmly. Only part of the rows carry a size: once, few, many, or a class if the clone is expanded.

J gene	clone size	D gene	V gene	CDR3 protein	CDR3 DNA
TRBJ1-1	-	-	TRBV7-3	CASSSQAANTEAFF	TGTGCCAGCAGCTCCCAAGCCGCGAACACTGAAGCTTTCTTT
TRBJ2-1	few	TRBD1	TRBV27	CASSLVGDRSYNEQFF	TGTGCCAGCAGTTTGGTGGGGGACAGATCTTACAATGAGCAGTTCTTC
TRBJ2-1	-	-	TRBV5-4	CASSFDGTSYNEQFF	TGTGCCAGCAGCTTCGACGGGACATCCTACAATGAGCAGTTCTTC
TRBJ2-7	few	TRBD2	TRBV7-9	CASSSPSGRSEQYF	TGTGCCAGCAGCTCACCTAGCGGGAGGAGCGAGCAGTACTTC
TRBJ2-3	-	-	TRBV7-9	CASSPSRGQDTQYF	TGTGCCAGCAGCCCCTCGCGGGGGCAAGATACGCAGTATTTT
TRBJ1-2	medium-sized	-	TRBV30	CAWSADLVGNYGYTF	TGTGCCTGGAGTGCCGACCTCGTGGGGAACTATGGCTACACCTTC
TRBJ1-2	-	-	TRBV7-8	CASSQAARGTYGYTF	TGTGCCAGCAGCCAAGCCGCGAGGGGAACCTATGGCTACACCTTC
TRBJ1-3	-	-	TRBV6-1	CASSEARGSTIYF	TGTGCCAGCAGTGAAGCGAGGGGGAGCACCATATATTTT
TRBJ1-2	-	TRBD1	TRBV28	CASRRQGAQSYGYTF	TGTGCCAGCAGACGACAGGGGGCGCAGTCGTATGGCTACACCTTC
TRBJ1-1	few	-	TRBV18	CASSPRGGPNTEAFF	TGTGCCAGCTCACCCCGGGGGGGGCCGAACACTGAAGCTTTCTTT
TRBJ2-6	-	-	TRBV28	CASSHPWAGANVLTF	TGTGCCAGCAGCCATCCCTGGGCTGGGGCCAACGTCCTGACTTTC
TRBJ2-3	once	TRBD1	TRBV30	CAWSGTATDTQYF	TGTGCCTGGTCCGGGACAGCTACAGATACGCAGTATTTT
TRBJ2-3	once	TRBD2	TRBV6-6	CASSRIAGGRTDTQYF	TGTGCCAGCAGTCGTATAGCGGGGGGGAGGACAGATACGCAGTATTTT
TRBJ1-2	-	TRBD1	TRBV6-1	CASSGQGNFYGYTF	TGTGCCAGCAGTGGACAGGGAAACTTCTATGGCTACACCTTC
TRBJ2-3	once	-	TRBV6-1	CASSEAGGGTDTQYF	TGTGCCAGCAGTGAAGCTGGCGGTGGCACAGATACGCAGTATTTT
TRBJ2-3	-	-	TRBV21-1	CASSKGWVTSGRTGGTDTQYF	TGTGCCAGCAGCAAAGGTTGGGTTACTAGCGGGAGGACGGGCGGCACAGATACGCAGTATTTT
TRBJ2-1	once	-	TRBV6-1	CASSEQRVYNEQFF	TGTGCCAGCAGTGAACAGAGGGTCTACAATGAGCAGTTCTTC
TRBJ2-2	-	-	TRBV9	CASSVGGTGELFF	TGTGCCAGCAGCGTCGGGGGTACCGGGGAGCTGTTTTTT
TRBJ1-4	-	-	TRBV18	CASSPLQRPATNEKLFF	TGTGCCAGCTCACCACTTCAGAGACCTGCAACTAATGAAAAACTGTTTTTT
TRBJ1-2	-	-	TRBV7-9	CASSRTDNYGYTF	TGTGCCAGCAGCAGGACAGATAACTATGGCTACACCTTC
TRBJ2-5	-	TRBD2	TRBV5-1	CASSPSGGGQETQYF	TGCGCCAGCAGCCCCTCCGGCGGGGGCCAAGAGACCCAGTACTTC
TRBJ2-5	-	TRBD2	TRBV19	CASSISGRAWETQYF	TGTGCCAGTAGTATCAGCGGGAGGGCCTGGGAGACCCAGTACTTC
TRBJ2-5	-	-	TRBV28	CASSLAGTQETQYF	TGTGCCAGCAGTTTAGCCGGGACACAAGAGACCCAGTACTTC
TRBJ2-1	-	TRBD1	TRBV7-3	CASSLVPGGGNEQFF	TGTGCCAGCAGCTTAGTGCCAGGGGGTGGCAATGAGCAGTTCTTC
TRBJ2-7	-	-	TRBV6-5	CASSPRGYEQYF	TGTGCCAGCAGTCCAAGGGGTTACGAGCAGTACTTC
TRBJ2-1	once	-	TRBV5-6	CASSLASNYYNEQFF	TGTGCCAGCAGCTTGGCCAGCAATTACTACAATGAGCAGTTCTTC
TRBJ1-3	-	-	TRBV2	CASRNTGSGGNTIYF	TGTGCCAGCAGAAATACAGGGAGTGGAGGAAACACCATATATTTT
TRBJ2-1	-	-	TRBV2	CASSTGTGNEQFF	TGTGCCAGCAGTACCGGGACGGGAAATGAGCAGTTCTTC
TRBJ1-2	medium-sized	TRBD1	TRBV6-5	CASSYSPGQGSGYTF	TGTGCCAGCAGTTACTCACCGGGACAGGGGTCTGGCTACACCTTC
TRBJ2-7	-	TRBD1	TRBV19	CASSIGGQSSYEQYF	TGTGCCAGTAGTATAGGGGGACAGAGCTCCTACGAGCAGTACTTC
TRBJ1-2	-	TRBD1	TRBV9	CASTKLTGKNYGYTF	TGTGCCAGCACCAAATTGACAGGGAAAAACTATGGCTACACCTTC
TRBJ2-2	-	TRBD1	TRBV9	CASSPGTGGGTGELFF	TGTGCCAGCAGCCCCGGGACAGGAGGAGGCACCGGGGAGCTGTTTTTT
TRBJ2-7	-	TRBD1	TRBV5-1	CASSLEGQPSSYEQYF	TGCGCCAGCAGCTTGGAGGGACAGCCCAGCTCCTACGAGCAGTACTTC
TRBJ2-6	-	-	TRBV7-9	CASSAGFGANVLTF	TGTGCCAGCAGCGCAGGGTTCGGGGCCAACGTCCTGACTTTC
TRBJ1-1	-	-	TRBV28	CASSFYSGVNTEAFF	TGTGCCAGCAGTTTTTACTCAGGGGTGAACACTGAAGCTTTCTTT
TRBJ2-1	-	TRBD2	TRBV18	CATGYGGISYNEQFF	TGTGCCACCGGTTACGGGGGGATCTCCTACAATGAGCAGTTCTTC
TRBJ2-5	-	TRBD2	TRBV25-1	CASSEPNGLAGAQETQYF	TGTGCCAGCAGTGAACCAAACGGACTAGCGGGGGCCCAAGAGACCCAGTACTTC
TRBJ2-2	-	-	TRBV5-1	CASSTRGQNTGELFF	TGCGCCAGCAGCACCAGGGGACAGAACACCGGGGAGCTGTTTTTT